The clone carrying this T cell receptor beta chain was observed once. TCRdb's table, derived via immunoSEQ multiplex PCR, lists solely in-frame clones and lacks some. The repertoire holds 55,000 to 80,000 clones, with roughly 94% as singletons. These data come from a study of cytomegalovirus exposure and HLA in healthy donors. The donors were members of the validation cohort comprising over 90 subjects, separate from the approximately 630-subject first cohort. CDR3 length: 16 amino acids. CDR1 is MDHEN and CDR2 is SYDVKM in the germline V gene. The V end was cut by 6 bases, the J end by 5 bases, with 22 bases between.

Sequencing was performed on PBMCs. The V gene is TRBV28, the J gene TRBJ1-1; a possible D gene is TRBD1 (5 bases). The receptor was isolated from a woman younger than 30 in good health and CMV-seropositive. The CDR3 sequence: CASSPLRLGLYTEAFF. CDR3 nucleotides: TGTGCCAGCAGCCCCTTAAGGTTGGGACTTTATACTGAAGCTTTCTTT. The full variable domain, completed using reference TRBV28 and TRBJ1-1, is DVKVTQSSRYLVKRTGEKVFLECVQDMDHENMFWYRQDPGLGLRLIYFSYDVKMKEKGDIPEGYSVSREKKERFSLILESASTNQTSMYLCASSPLRLGLYTEAFFGQGTRLTVV.